A selection of T cell receptor beta chains follows, all from one sample in a study of shared clonotypes between healthy human individuals. Clones were sequenced by immunoSEQ multiplex PCR, and TCRdb holds only the in-frame ones, with some missing. The sample lists roughly 520,000 clones, around 95% occurring once. The specimen was naive CD4+ T cells sorted from blood. These receptors were obtained from a woman aged 30 to 39 in good health. Both conserved end residues are part of each CDR3. A D gene is named only where the DNA matches it firmly. Some rows have no size entry. The others give once, few or many, or a class for an expanded clone.

J: TRBJ2-7; V: TRBV2; size: .; D: TRBD1; DNA: TGTGCCAGCAGTGAAACCCGACAGGGGAACCACGAGCAGTACTTC; CDR3: CASSETRQGNHEQYF
J: TRBJ1-2; V: TRBV13; size: .; D: .; DNA: TGTGCCAGCAGCTTAGGGCGGGCAGAGCCTCGGGGCTACACCTTC; CDR3: CASSLGRAEPRGYTF
J: TRBJ2-2; V: TRBV7-6; size: once; D: TRBD2; DNA: TGTGCCAGCAGCGCGGGACTAGCATACGCGAACACCGGGGAGCTGTTTTTT; CDR3: CASSAGLAYANTGELFF
J: TRBJ2-1; V: TRBV5-4; size: .; D: TRBD1; DNA: TGTGCCAGCAGCCTAGGGACAGTAGGCAATGAGCAGTTCTTC; CDR3: CASSLGTVGNEQFF
J: TRBJ1-2; V: TRBV27; size: .; D: TRBD1; DNA: TGTGCCAGCAGTTTTCTCTTGGGGACAGATGGCTACACCTTC; CDR3: CASSFLLGTDGYTF
J: TRBJ2-6; V: TRBV7-9; size: once; D: TRBD1; DNA: TGTGCCAGCAGCCCCGGGACAGGAATTAGCTCTGGGGCCAACGTCCTGACTTTC; CDR3: CASSPGTGISSGANVLTF
J: TRBJ2-5; V: TRBV6-5; size: .; D: TRBD2; DNA: TGTGCCAGCAGTACCTTTAGCGGGACGGAGACCCAGTACTTC; CDR3: CASSTFSGTETQYF
J: TRBJ1-1; V: TRBV7-9; size: .; D: .; DNA: TGTGCCAGCAGCTTGGGGTTATCGAACACTGAAGCTTTCTTT; CDR3: CASSLGLSNTEAFF
J: TRBJ1-2; V: TRBV28; size: .; D: TRBD1; DNA: TGTGCCAGCAGTACCCTCGGTGGACAGGAAGCCTATGGCTACACCTTC; CDR3: CASSTLGGQEAYGYTF
J: TRBJ2-7; V: TRBV6-6; size: .; D: .; DNA: TGTGCCAGCAGTTCCTCTACCTACGAGCAGTACTTC; CDR3: CASSSSTYEQYF
J: TRBJ1-1; V: TRBV7-2; size: .; D: .; DNA: TGTGCCAGCAGCTCTTGGGCGGGATCTGAAGCTTTCTTT; CDR3: CASSSWAGSEAFF
J: TRBJ2-2; V: TRBV28; size: once; D: .; DNA: TGTGCCAGCAGTTTGGCAGCTCGAGCCAACACCGGGGAGCTGTTTTTT; CDR3: CASSLAARANTGELFF
J: TRBJ1-1; V: TRBV6-6; size: .; D: TRBD1; DNA: TGTGCCAGCAGCACGGGACAGGGGGACACTGAAGCTTTCTTT; CDR3: CASSTGQGDTEAFF
J: TRBJ2-1; V: TRBV7-6; size: .; D: TRBD2; DNA: TGTGCCAGCAGCTTCCCGGGACTAGCGGGAGGGGAGCAGTTCTTC; CDR3: CASSFPGLAGGEQFF
J: TRBJ2-7; V: TRBV6-1; size: .; D: .; DNA: TGTGCCAGCAGTGACAACCCCGGGACTGGCAGCTCCTACGAGCAGTACTTC; CDR3: CASSDNPGTGSSYEQYF
J: TRBJ2-1; V: TRBV5-1; size: once; D: TRBD1; DNA: TGCGCCAGCAGGCCAAGGGACAGCCTGCGTGAGCAGTTCTTC; CDR3: CASRPRDSLREQFF
J: TRBJ2-1; V: TRBV28; size: .; D: .; DNA: TGTGCCAGCAGCCGCCAACGGAGGGAGCAGTTCTTC; CDR3: CASSRQRREQFF
J: TRBJ2-7; V: TRBV5-1; size: .; D: .; DNA: TGCGCCAGCAGCCTCCGGGACTCCTACTTGGGCTCCTACGAGCAGTACTTC; CDR3: CASSLRDSYLGSYEQYF
J: TRBJ2-7; V: TRBV30; size: .; D: TRBD2; DNA: TGTGCCTGGAGCCCGCGGGGGGGACTCAGCTCCTACGAGCAGTACTTC; CDR3: CAWSPRGGLSSYEQYF
J: TRBJ2-7; V: TRBV10-3; size: .; D: .; DNA: TGTGCCATCAGTCCTGGACTTAATGCCTACGAGCAGTACTTC; CDR3: CAISPGLNAYEQYF
J: TRBJ2-2; V: TRBV28; size: .; D: TRBD1; DNA: TGTGCCAGCGGATTAGGAGACAGGGTGGGCGGGGAGCTGTTTTTT; CDR3: CASGLGDRVGGELFF
J: TRBJ2-7; V: TRBV5-6; size: .; D: .; DNA: TGTGCCAGCAGCTTGTCACAGCACGAGCAGTACTTC; CDR3: CASSLSQHEQYF
J: TRBJ2-3; V: TRBV5-1; size: .; D: .; DNA: TGCGCCAGCAGCTTGGGCCTAGCCCGGACGGATACGCAGTATTTT; CDR3: CASSLGLARTDTQYF
J: TRBJ2-2; V: TRBV4-1; size: .; D: TRBD2; DNA: TGCGCCAGCAGCCAATATGAGTTGGGACTAGCGGGAGGGCTCGACACCGGGGAGCTGTTTTTT; CDR3: CASSQYELGLAGGLDTGELFF
J: TRBJ2-7; V: TRBV11-2; size: .; D: TRBD1; DNA: TGTGCCAGCAGCTCCCCCGGGGAGACAGGGGGCTACGAGCAGTACTTC; CDR3: CASSSPGETGGYEQYF
J: TRBJ1-1; V: TRBV4-1; size: .; D: .; DNA: TGCGCCAGCAGCCCACTCCAAGGGGACAAGCAGAACACTGAAGCTTTCTTT; CDR3: CASSPLQGDKQNTEAFF
J: TRBJ1-2; V: TRBV7-8; size: .; D: TRBD1; DNA: TGTGCCAGCAGCTTAGAACAGGGGGTCCGTGGCTACACCTTC; CDR3: CASSLEQGVRGYTF
J: TRBJ1-1; V: TRBV14; size: .; D: .; DNA: TGTGCCAGCAGCGCGCCTCGGAACACTGAAGCTTTCTTT; CDR3: CASSAPRNTEAFF
J: TRBJ2-5; V: TRBV5-4; size: .; D: .; DNA: TGTGCCAGCAGCTTGAAGGGCACGGAGACCCAGTACTTC; CDR3: CASSLKGTETQYF
J: TRBJ2-3; V: TRBV5-1; size: .; D: .; DNA: TGCGCCAGCAGCTTGTTAGCCTCCACAGATACGCAGTATTTT; CDR3: CASSLLASTDTQYF
J: TRBJ2-5; V: TRBV28; size: .; D: .; DNA: TGTGCCACCACGTTGGGGGGGCCGAAGGAGCAGTACTTC; CDR3: CATTLGGPKEQYF
J: TRBJ1-5; V: TRBV30; size: .; D: .; DNA: TGTGCCTGGAGTGACGGGGGGCTCTTGCATCAGCCCCAGCATTTT; CDR3: CAWSDGGLLHQPQHF
J: TRBJ1-1; V: TRBV10-3; size: .; D: TRBD1; DNA: TGTGCCATCAGTGCCCCGACAGGGGGCGCGACTGAAGCTTTCTTT; CDR3: CAISAPTGGATEAFF
J: TRBJ2-4; V: TRBV19; size: .; D: TRBD2; DNA: TGTGCCAGTAGCGGCGGGAGGTTTGGCAAAAACATTCAGTACTTC; CDR3: CASSGGRFGKNIQYF
J: TRBJ2-5; V: TRBV4-1; size: once; D: .; DNA: TGCGCCAGCAGCCGATTCCCTACTAGAGTGGAGACCCAGTACTTC; CDR3: CASSRFPTRVETQYF
J: TRBJ1-1; V: TRBV29-1; size: .; D: .; DNA: TGCAGTGTCCGGGGGCTCGGAGGCACTGAAGCTTTCTTT; CDR3: CSVRGLGGTEAFF
J: TRBJ2-2; V: TRBV4-1; size: .; D: TRBD2; DNA: TGCGCCAGCAGTCACAAAAAGGCGTCTCGGGAGGCCCGAGGAACCGGGGAGCTGTTTTTT; CDR3: CASSHKKASREARGTGELFF
J: TRBJ2-7; V: TRBV7-8; size: .; D: .; DNA: TGTGCCAGCAGCTTAGCCTGGATCTCCTACGAGCAGTACTTC; CDR3: CASSLAWISYEQYF
J: TRBJ2-7; V: TRBV11-2; size: .; D: .; DNA: TGTGCCAGCAGCTTAGAGGGACGTCGCTACGAGCAGTACTTC; CDR3: CASSLEGRRYEQYF
J: TRBJ2-5; V: TRBV30; size: .; D: .; DNA: TGTGCAATGGTCCGTCTCGTGGGGACCCAGTACTTC; CDR3: CAMVRLVGTQYF
J: TRBJ1-3; V: TRBV25-1; size: .; D: .; DNA: TGTGCCAGCAGCAATCCTGGAAACACCATATATTTT; CDR3: CASSNPGNTIYF
J: TRBJ2-2; V: TRBV5-1; size: .; D: TRBD2; DNA: TGCGCCAGCAGCTTGATTACTAGCGGGAGAGGAACCGGGGAGCTGTTTTTT; CDR3: CASSLITSGRGTGELFF
J: TRBJ2-2; V: TRBV28; size: .; D: .; DNA: TGTGCCAGCAGTTTATATGGGGAGCTGTTTTTT; CDR3: CASSLYGELFF
J: TRBJ2-1; V: TRBV4-1; size: .; D: .; DNA: TGCGCCAGCAGCCAAGTTACTAGAGATGAGCAGTTCTTC; CDR3: CASSQVTRDEQFF
J: TRBJ2-3; V: TRBV19; size: .; D: TRBD1; DNA: TGTGCCAGTAGTATGGACAGGAGTTTCACAGATACGCAGTATTTT; CDR3: CASSMDRSFTDTQYF
J: TRBJ1-5; V: TRBV5-1; size: .; D: TRBD1; DNA: TGCGCCAGCAGCTTCACAGGGGATAGCAATCAGCCCCAGCATTTT; CDR3: CASSFTGDSNQPQHF
J: TRBJ2-1; V: TRBV5-3; size: .; D: .; DNA: TGTGCCAGGGACAGAGGAGGTTGGCGCGATGAGCAGTTCTTC; CDR3: CARDRGGWRDEQFF
J: TRBJ1-3; V: TRBV6-5; size: .; D: .; DNA: TGTGCCAGCAGTTACAAATTAGGGCCCGGAAACACCATATATTTT; CDR3: CASSYKLGPGNTIYF
J: TRBJ2-4; V: TRBV19; size: once; D: TRBD1; DNA: TGTGCCAGTAGGGGGACAGGGGATGCCAAAAACATTCAGTACTTC; CDR3: CASRGTGDAKNIQYF
J: TRBJ2-5; V: TRBV19; size: .; D: TRBD2; DNA: TGTGCCAGTAGTGCCCCTGGCTCGCGGGAGGGCCTGGGGGAGACCCAGTACTTC; CDR3: CASSAPGSREGLGETQYF
J: TRBJ2-7; V: TRBV5-1; size: .; D: .; DNA: TGCGCCAGCAGCTTGGAACCCACCTACGAGCAGTACTTC; CDR3: CASSLEPTYEQYF
J: TRBJ2-3; V: TRBV5-1; size: .; D: .; DNA: TGCGCCAGCAGCGGAGGGGCCTCCTCACGGACAGATACGCAGTATTTT; CDR3: CASSGGASSRTDTQYF
J: TRBJ2-1; V: TRBV7-2; size: .; D: TRBD2; DNA: TGTGCCAGCAGTCGTGCTCGGATTAGGGGGGGGACTAGCAGCGATGAGCAGTTCTTC; CDR3: CASSRARIRGGTSSDEQFF
J: TRBJ2-3; V: TRBV27; size: .; D: .; DNA: TGTGCCAGCAGTTTAGCCCAGATCACAGATACGCAGTATTTT; CDR3: CASSLAQITDTQYF
J: TRBJ1-6; V: TRBV28; size: .; D: TRBD1; DNA: TGTGCCAGCTCGAGGGGGACAGGATATAATTCACCCCTCCACTTT; CDR3: CASSRGTGYNSPLHF
J: TRBJ2-7; V: TRBV7-8; size: .; D: .; DNA: TGTGCCAGCAGAGGACGGGGCGGGTCATACGAGCAGTACTTC; CDR3: CASRGRGGSYEQYF
J: TRBJ2-7; V: TRBV5-6; size: .; D: .; DNA: TGTGCCAGCAGCTTTGAGGGCCCGGGCGAGCAGTACTTC; CDR3: CASSFEGPGEQYF